This TCR beta chain was profiled in a study of blood T cell repertoires in COVID-19. This CDR3 has 13 amino acids. J lost 7 bases, V lost 4 bases, and 6 bases had no gene match. Germline V gene data show CDR1 as GTSNPN and CDR2 as SVGIG (reference sequence). Method: immunoSEQ multiplex PCR; TCRdb's copy keeps in-frame clones and lacks some. The sample includes over 200,000 clones, 75% to 95% seen only once; the top ten take under 3%. Sequencing was carried out using peripheral blood. This sequence joins TRBV30 and TRBJ1-2; 10 bases agree with TRBD1. The receptor was derived from a person aged 18 to 35 with COVID-19, enrolled during active disease. CDR3 residues: CAWNRQGAAGYTF. The CDR3 DNA follows: TGTGCCTGGAACCGACAGGGGGCGGCTGGCTACACCTTC.